The T cell receptor beta chain described here comes from a study of identical twins (dated by TCRdb to 2016 to 2017). Background for the entire study: TCR alpha and beta repertoires from monozygotic twins, unrelated adults of various ages and cord blood were deep-sequenced to test whether fetal clonotypes persist. To rule out contamination, the twin experiments were replicated at different times with different library preparation protocols.

Library method: 5' RACE. Sequenced using an Illumina HiSeq 2000. Template switching introduced a universal primer binding site; the final cDNA contained a unique molecular identifier, enabling accurate counting of TCR cDNA molecules. First-strand cDNA for TCR alpha and beta chains was synthesized from specific primers in the conserved constant-segment region. To control for contamination, every cDNA library was double barcoded, receiving both a SMART-Mk sample barcode and Illumina barcodes. TruSeq adapter sequences, together with Illumina sample barcodes, were added in two successive PCR steps. Sequencing of the TCR alpha and beta cDNA libraries was done on the Illumina HiSeq platform using custom primers. The study's own analysis went as follows. MiGEC processed the raw reads to extract unique molecular identifiers, while MiXCR was used to determine the CDR3 positions. Recombination models were inferred per individual with the repgenHMM and IGoR tools using an EM algorithm. Shared clonotype analysis was performed with the tcR package in R, normalizing sharing by the product of cloneset sizes. To study raw recombination free of thymic and clonal selection effects, out-of-frame nonproductive sequences were analyzed. The public reads were run again by TCRdb, first through fastp at Q25 and then through MiXCR, and only productive beta chains were kept. Entries that share a CDR3 protein sequence are merged under the most common genes and DNA. For this entry, the V and J calls and clone size follow TCRdb and not the study's own pipeline. This sample lists approximately 620,000 distinct CDR3 sequences; around 8.3% were detected once. The ten largest clones add up to more than 0.75% of the sample.

The research as a whole found: Because the same donors could not be followed over many years, the conclusions relied on cross-sectional statistical analysis. In monozygotic twins, recombination models systematically underestimated out-of-frame TCR alpha sharing, but the models matched the sharing seen between unrelated individuals. In beta out-of-frame sequences, excess twin sharing was weaker, because having fewer shared sequences lowered the signal-to-noise ratio. Invariant T cells such as MAIT and iNKT could partly confound zero-insertion analyses, although diverse VJ usage argued against such confounding for most clonotypes. Compared with coincidental sharing between unrelated individuals, an excess of low generation-probability sequences was observed among out-of-frame TCR alpha sequences shared between twins. Abundant cord blood beta clonotypes carried fewer insertions; young adult naive repertoires showed a weaker similar trend, while memory repertoires showed none.

Trimming accounts for 4 bases at V and 10 bases at J, while the number of junction bases matched to no gene is 13. From a lookup of the germline V gene, CDR1 and CDR2 are SGHDN and FVKESK. Spanning cysteine to phenylalanine, the CDR3 consists of 15 amino acids. Solely the CDR3 DNA is kept, with 45 bases framed from the first base. Only healthy Caucasian donors were included. The twin cohort comprised three pairs of female monozygotic twins, all aged roughly 18 to 30 years. Peripheral blood mononuclear cells were the source from which RNA for the TCR libraries was isolated. This clonotype was observed a few times. Its antigen target is currently unknown. The input lacks base qualities; no much larger clone sits a single base away. These data also formed part of another study, on yellow fever vaccine responses in identical twins. According to the second study: According to the authors, in identical twins the way T cells responded to vaccination appeared partly convergent and partly personalized. In identical twins, the study followed T cell clones that responded to the vaccine with precision.

The source is a young woman in good health. The sequencing sample was made of PBMCs. The sequence joins TRBV14 to TRBJ2-1; 7 bases in the junction line up with TRBD1. The CDR3 protein: CASSRPPAGGSEQFF. The DNA is as follows: TGTGCCAGCAGCCGACCTCCAGCAGGGGGATCAGAGCAGTTCTTC.